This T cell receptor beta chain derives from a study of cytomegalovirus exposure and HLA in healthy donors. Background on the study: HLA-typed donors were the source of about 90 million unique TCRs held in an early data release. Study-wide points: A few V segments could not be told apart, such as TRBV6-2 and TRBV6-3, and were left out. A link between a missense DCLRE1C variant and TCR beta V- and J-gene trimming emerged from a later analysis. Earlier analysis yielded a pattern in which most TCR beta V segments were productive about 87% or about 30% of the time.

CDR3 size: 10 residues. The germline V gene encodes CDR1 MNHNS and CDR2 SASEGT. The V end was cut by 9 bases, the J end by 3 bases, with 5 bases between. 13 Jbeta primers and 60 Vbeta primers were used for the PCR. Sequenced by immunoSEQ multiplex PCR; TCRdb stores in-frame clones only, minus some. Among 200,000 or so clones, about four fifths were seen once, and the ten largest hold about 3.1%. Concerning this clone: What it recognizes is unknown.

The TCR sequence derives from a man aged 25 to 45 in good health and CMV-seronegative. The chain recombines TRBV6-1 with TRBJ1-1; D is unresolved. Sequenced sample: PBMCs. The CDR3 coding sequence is TGTGCCAGTACAGACACTGAAGCTTTCTTT. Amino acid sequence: CASTDTEAFF.